The clone carrying this TCR beta chain was recorded only once. Sequencing used immunoSEQ multiplex PCR; TCRdb keeps in-frame clones, though not all of them. The sample lists about 48,000 clones; approximately 86% were seen once. This entry is derived from a study of OX40 agonist ivuxolimab in advanced cancers. Looking at the study overall: Patients receiving dose escalation had hepatocellular carcinoma, melanoma, renal cell or head and neck cancer. Partial responses were achieved by three patients, one with hepatocellular carcinoma and two with cutaneous melanoma.

CDR3 length: 14 residues. Trimming shortened V by 5 bases and J by 5 bases, and 13 bases separated the two germline ends. In germline, CDR1 is KGHSH, CDR2 LQKENI. The source material was CD4+ or CD8+ T cells sorted from blood, sampled in a trial of the OX40 agonist ivuxolimab. V and J are TRBV18 and TRBJ2-1; D ambiguous. The clonotype comes from an adult with an advanced solid tumor such as melanoma, head and neck, liver or kidney cancer. CDR3 in DNA: TGTGCCAGCTCAACGACTGGACCGAACAATGAGCAGTTCTTC. Translating it yields CASSTTGPNNEQFF.